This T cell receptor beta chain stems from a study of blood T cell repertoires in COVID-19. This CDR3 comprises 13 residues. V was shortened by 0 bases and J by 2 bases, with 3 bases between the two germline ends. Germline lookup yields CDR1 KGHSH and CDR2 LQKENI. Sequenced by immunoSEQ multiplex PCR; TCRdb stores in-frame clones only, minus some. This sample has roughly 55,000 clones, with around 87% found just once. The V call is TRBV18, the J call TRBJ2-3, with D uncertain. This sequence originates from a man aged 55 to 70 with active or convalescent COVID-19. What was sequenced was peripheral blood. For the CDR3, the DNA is TGTGCCAGCTCACCACCAGCCACAGATACGCAGTATTTT. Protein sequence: CASSPPATDTQYF. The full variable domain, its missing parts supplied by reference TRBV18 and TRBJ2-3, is NAGVMQNPRHLVRRRGQEARLRCSPMKGHSHVYWYRQLPEEGLKFMVYLQKENIIDESGMPKERFSAEFPKEGPSILRIQQVVRGDSAAYFCASSPPATDTQYFGPGTRLTVL.